These 19 T cell receptor beta chains share one sample of origin, sequenced in a study of blood T cell repertoires in COVID-19. This table comes from immunoSEQ multiplex PCR, and its TCRdb copy is limited to in-frame clones, with some not included. The data contain more than 200,000 clones, around 88% of them seen just once; the ten biggest clones take up 1.3% to 1.5%. Sequencing was carried out using peripheral blood. The receptors shown here come from a man aged 80 or over with acute or convalescent COVID-19.

The V gene is TRBV25-1, the J gene TRBJ2-5, with D possibly matching TRBD1 (6 bases). This CDR3 spans 16 amino acids. Germline loops: CDR1 MGHDK, CDR2 SYGVNS. V lost 3 bases to trimming and J lost 6 bases, with 20 bases between them. CDR3 coding DNA: TGTGCCAGCAGTGATTTGTGGGGGCGCGGTATTCAGACCCAGTACTTC. This gives the protein CASSDLWGRGIQTQYF.

The chain links TRBV3-1 (or the pseudogene TRBV3-2) to TRBJ1-5; D is undetermined. Germline V lookup: CDR1 LGHDT, CDR2 YNNKEL (reference sequence). Trimming removed 1 base at V and 4 bases at J, with 2 bases between. The CDR3 totals 12 residues. The CDR3 region is CASSQVNQPQHF. The CDR3 nucleotides read TGTGCCAGCAGCCAAGTAAATCAGCCCCAGCATTTT.

This sequence joins TRBV6-2 or TRBV6-3 and TRBJ2-7; tentatively, D is TRBD1 (6 bases). The CDR3 is 16 residues long. Trimming removed 2 bases from V and 2 bases from J, with 16 bases in between. Germline CDR1 is MNHEY and CDR2 is SVGEGT. The CDR3 protein is CASSYGTRTVAYEQYF. The CDR3 region has the DNA TGTGCCAGCAGTTACGGCACGAGGACAGTGGCCTACGAGCAGTACTTC.

This clone was seen only once. V gene TRBV19 combines with J gene TRBJ1-5; D unresolved. CDR3 size: 13 residues. Trimming stripped 4 bases from V and 7 bases from J, with 11 bases between. Germline values: CDR1 LNHDA, CDR2 SQIVND (reference sequence). The DNA for the CDR3 is TGTGCCAGTAGTACTGCCACGGAGCAGCCCCAGCATTTT. Protein sequence: CASSTATEQPQHF.

This clone was observed a handful of times. J is TRBJ2-1 and V is TRBV5-1, with D tentatively TRBD2 (6 bases). This CDR3 spans 15 amino acids. Per germline, CDR1 SGHRS and CDR2 YFSETQ. V was trimmed by 0 bases and J by 10 bases, leaving 17 bases between them. In nucleotides, the CDR3 is TGCGCCAGCAGCTTGGCCCCTCCGGGGGTGGGCGAGCAGTTCTTC. Residues: CASSLAPPGVGEQFF.

About this clone itself: Distinct nucleotide sequences in the sample also encode this CDR3. The chain joins TRBV19 to TRBJ1-1, with D uncertain. There are 12 residues in the CDR3. V was pared by 4 bases and J by 3 bases, with 6 bases between. The germline gives CDR1 LNHDA, CDR2 SQIVND (reference sequence). In DNA, the CDR3 is TGTGCCAGTAGTACCCAGTACACTGAAGCTTTCTTT. Translated, it gives CASSTQYTEAFF.

This chain links TRBV6-2 or TRBV6-3 with TRBJ1-2; D remains ambiguous. Germline CDR1 MNHEY, CDR2 SVGEGT. The CDR3 contains 15 residues. With 4 bases removed from V and 4 bases from J, the gap between germline ends came to 16 bases. CDR3 region: CASSFIQAMGYGYTF. Written as DNA, the CDR3 is TGTGCCAGCAGTTTCATCCAGGCCATGGGCTATGGCTACACCTTC.

Regarding this clone: Different DNA sequences within this sample yield the same CDR3. The rearrangement joins TRBV7-3 to TRBJ2-2, with D perhaps matching TRBD2 (7 bases). The V gene's germline CDR1 is SGHTA and CDR2 FQGTGA. The CDR3 spans 16 residues. V was trimmed by 0 bases and J by 3 bases, leaving 11 bases between them. For the CDR3, the DNA is TGTGCCAGCAGCTTAACAGGCGGGGGCTACACCGGGGAGCTGTTTTTT. This sequence encodes CASSLTGGGYTGELFF. Supplemented by reference TRBV7-3 and TRBJ2-2, the full variable domain reads GAGVSQTPSNKVTEKGKYVELRCDPISGHTALYWYRQSLGQGPEFLIYFQGTGAADDSGLPNDRFFAVRPEGSVSTLKIQRTERGDSAVYLCASSLTGGGYTGELFFGEGSRLTVL.

The rearrangement uses TRBV5-1 and TRBJ1-2; 10 bases map to TRBD1. Unmatched junction bases numbered 10, after V lost 4 bases and J lost 7 bases. CDR3 length equals 15 residues. Germline CDR1 is SGHRS and CDR2 is YFSETQ. In nucleotides, the CDR3 is TGCGCCAGCAGCGGGTTGACAGGGGGCGAGGGTGGCTACACCTTC. Translating it yields CASSGLTGGEGGYTF.

This chain connects TRBV19 to TRBJ2-5, with 7 bases aligning to TRBD1. V lost 6 bases and J lost 4; bases outside the gene matches: 5. The CDR3 extends over 13 amino acids. Germline V CDR1 and CDR2: LNHDA, SQIVND (reference sequence). CDR3 amino acids: CASSNPGGETQYF. The CDR3 nucleotides are TGTGCCAGTAGCAATCCAGGGGGAGAGACCCAGTACTTC. Filled out from reference TRBV19 and TRBJ2-5, the complete variable domain reads DGGITQSPKYLFRKEGQNVTLSCEQNLNHDAMYWYRQDPGQGLRLIYYSQIVNDFQKGDIAEGYSVSREKKESFPLTVTSAQKNPTAFYLCASSNPGGETQYFGPGTRLLVL.

Here the CDR3 reads CATRTGGSNEKLFF. The CDR3 region has the DNA TGTGCCACCCGGACAGGGGGCAGTAATGAAAAACTGTTTTTT. This chain connects TRBV2 to TRBJ1-4; TRBD1 agrees at 11 bases. This CDR3 comprises 14 residues. Trimming at V came to 10 bases and at J to 4 bases, leaving 5 bases not matched to a gene. From germline, CDR1 is SNHLY and CDR2 FYNNEI.

This chain joins TRBV3-1 (or the pseudogene TRBV3-2) and TRBJ1-1; weak D call: TRBD1 (6 bases). The CDR3 is 15 residues long. Germline V CDR1 and CDR2: LGHDT, YNNKEL (reference sequence). Trimming took 8 bases from V and 3 from J, leaving 19 bases between them. The CDR3: CASPRGGQEDTEAFF. As DNA, the CDR3 is TGTGCCAGCCCCCGGGGGGGGCAGGAGGACACTGAAGCTTTCTTT.

The J gene is TRBJ1-2, the V gene TRBV7-9; tentatively, D is TRBD1 (5 bases). Trimming left V 5 bases short and J 3 bases short, with 10 bases between. This CDR3 contains 13 residues. CDR1 and CDR2 from the germline V gene are SEHNR and FQNEAQ (reference sequence). The CDR3: CASSPDTYYGYTF. The CDR3 DNA reads TGTGCCAGCAGCCCGGACACTTACTATGGCTACACCTTC.

The chain combines TRBV14 with TRBJ2-7, with TRBD1 identical over 10 bases. The CDR3 is made up of 13 amino acids. Unmatched junction bases numbered 2, after V lost 5 bases and J lost 4 bases. Germline CDR1 SGHDN, CDR2 FVKESK. CDR3 nucleotides: TGTGCCAGCAGCAGGGACAGGGGATACGAGCAGTACTTC. Translated: CASSRDRGYEQYF.

The chain employs TRBV7-2 and TRBJ2-5, with 8 bases fitting TRBD2. The germline CDR1 and CDR2 sequences are SGHTA and FQGNSA. Unmatched junction bases numbered 4, after V lost 5 bases and J lost 5 bases. CDR3 length: 13 amino acids. The CDR3 bases are TGTGCCAGCAGCGTTAGCGGGGTGGAGACCCAGTACTTC. Translated: CASSVSGVETQYF.

The V gene is TRBV7-2, the J gene TRBJ2-1; 7 nucleotides line up with TRBD1. Trimming at V came to 5 bases and at J to 9 bases, leaving 7 bases not matched to a gene. CDR3 length equals 13 residues. CDR1 is SGHTA, CDR2 FQGNSA, per germline. The DNA for the CDR3 is TGTGCCAGCAGCAGGGATAGGGGGCGTGAGCAGTTCTTC. This codes for CASSRDRGREQFF.

The rearrangement joins TRBV5-6 to TRBJ2-7, with a weak D call TRBD1 (5 bases). Germline CDR1 and CDR2: SGHDT and YYEEEE. Trimming shortened V by 4 bases and J by 7 bases, and 18 bases separated the two germline ends. The CDR3 loop spans 14 amino acids. The CDR3 loop is CASSHPSSGLEQYF. CDR3 nucleotide sequence: TGTGCCAGCAGCCATCCATCATCAGGGTTAGAGCAGTACTTC.

CDR3 DNA sequence: TGTGCCAGCAGTGCCGGGTACGGCACTGAAGCTTTCTTT. Its translation is CASSAGYGTEAFF. The chain employs TRBV2 and TRBJ1-1; no firm D call. The CDR3 covers 13 residues. The V gene lost 4 bases and the J gene lost 4 bases, with 10 bases spanning the gap. Per germline, CDR1 SNHLY and CDR2 FYNNEI.

The V gene is TRBV5-8, the J gene TRBJ2-2; 10 positions agree with TRBD1. Trimming cost V 6 bases and J 2 bases; bases outside gene matches: 10. The CDR3 is 17 amino acids. Germline V gene data show CDR1 as SGHTS and CDR2 as YDEGEE. The CDR3 protein is CASKWDRGNLNTGELFF. DNA for the CDR3: TGTGCCAGCAAATGGGACAGGGGTAACCTTAACACCGGGGAGCTGTTTTTT.